Included here is one T cell receptor (beta chain) sequence, with context. Its cognate antigen is unknown. These data come from a study of shared clonotypes between healthy human individuals. Overall study: Samples came from a couple of female and a few male donors aged 18 to 49. Notes on the study in general: In this cohort, only blood was sampled, and tissue repertoires likely differ. Lower generation probabilities were found for non-shared clonotypes than for those shared by all four donors. As a rule, naive subsets had a larger estimated richness than memory subsets.

Sequenced by immunoSEQ multiplex PCR; TCRdb stores in-frame clones only, minus some. The sample has roughly 1,500,000 clones; approximately 98% are singletons. This clonotype was sampled from a man aged 25-45 years in good health. Sequencing input: naive CD4+ T cells sorted from blood. Subset given: CD45RA+ positively selected.

In DNA form, the CDR3 reads TGCAGCGTCCAGTTACAGGTACTCTCTGGAAACACCATATATTTT. Encoded protein: CSVQLQVLSGNTIYF. This chain connects TRBV29-1 to TRBJ1-3; tentative D call: TRBD1 (5 bases). With 6 bases removed from V and 0 bases from J, the gap between germline ends came to 15 bases. Germline CDR1 reads SQVTM; CDR2 reads ANQGSEA. The length of the CDR3 is 15 residues.